This T cell receptor (beta chain) was captured by sequencing in a study of cytomegalovirus exposure and HLA in healthy donors. This cohort consisted of healthy bone marrow donors. This PCR relied on a set of 60 Vbeta primers and 13 Jbeta primers. Here immunoSEQ multiplex PCR was the method, and the copy in TCRdb shows in-frame clones only, minus some. Altogether under 200,000 clones are present, more than 60% being singletons, with the ten largest covering 4.9%. Study-level points and caveats: Within an earlier analysis, most TCR beta V segments proved productive either about 90% or about 30% of the time.

The CDR3 runs 17 residues. CDR1 LNHNV and CDR2 YYDKDF come from the germline V gene (reference sequence). Trimming at V came to 3 bases and at J to 1 base, leaving 10 bases not matched to a gene. Comments on this clone: Its antigen is still unknown.

The source is a male donor in good health and CMV-seronegative. Specimen: PBMCs. The J gene is TRBJ1-1, the V gene TRBV15; 8 nucleotides agree with TRBD1. The CDR3 loop is CATSSPRTGIGNTEAFF. In DNA, the CDR3 is TGTGCCACCAGCAGCCCAAGGACAGGGATTGGGAACACTGAAGCTTTCTTT.